Below, 6 T cell receptor beta chains from the same sample are listed, as sequenced in a study of molecular identifiers for immune sequencing clone quantification. MiXCR, run by TCRdb on the PCR reads, gives a single entry per CDR3 protein. The top ten hold 0.7% to 0.95% of the sample, which has hundreds of thousands of distinct CDR3 sequences, around 25% seen once. Sequencing was done on a sample of naive CD8+ T cells from blood, with Jurkat cell RNA spiked in. Indicated subset: FACS-sorted CD8+CD4-CCR7+CD45RA+ naive T cells. These receptor sequences come from a human donor in good health. Some libraries in this study had Jurkat cell RNA spiked in.

The J gene is TRBJ2-1, the V gene TRBV28; 9 nucleotides agree with TRBD2. The CDR3 is 15 amino acids. V shed 2 bases, J shed 8 bases, and the junction held 7 bases outside the gene matches. Germline lookup yields CDR1 MDHEN and CDR2 SYDVKM. The CDR3 coding sequence is TGTGCCAGCAGTTTAGGGACTAGCTTCCACGATGAGCAGTTCTTC. It specifies CASSLGTSFHDEQFF. The full variable domain, with the rest looked up from reference TRBV28 and TRBJ2-1, is DVKVTQSSRYLVKRTGEKVFLECVQDMDHENMFWYRQDPGLGLRLIYFSYDVKMKEKGDIPEGYSVSREKKERFSLILESASTNQTSMYLCASSLGTSFHDEQFFGPGTRLTVL.

There are many counts of this clonotype. The chain combines TRBV28 with TRBJ2-7; 12 bases line up with TRBD2. V shed 4 bases, J shed 3 bases, and the junction held 10 bases outside the gene matches. The CDR3 has 17 residues. Germline CDR1 is MDHEN and CDR2 is SYDVKM. The CDR3 DNA follows: TGTGCCAGCAGTTCCCGGCCCCTAGCGGGAGGGAACTACGAGCAGTACTTC. Translating it yields CASSSRPLAGGNYEQYF.

To note about this clonotype: It may be a read error: a sequence one base away is much more abundant. The rearrangement uses TRBV29-1 and TRBJ1-2; D perhaps matches TRBD1 (5 bases). The CDR3 length is 13 residues. V was trimmed by 2 bases and J by 5 bases, leaving 12 bases between them. The V gene's germline CDR1 is SQVTM and CDR2 ANQGSEA. The CDR3 region has the DNA TGCAGCGTTGAAAGGGGAGGGGCATATGGCTACACCTTC. Its translation: CSVERGGAYGYTF.

This clonotype was observed many times. The genes are TRBV12-3 or TRBV12-4 and TRBJ2-7; TRBD1 matches at 9 bases. V shed 6 bases, J shed 2 bases, and the junction held 5 bases outside the gene matches. CDR3 length equals 14 residues. CDR3 sequence reads: CASSTGDRAYEQYF. In DNA form, the CDR3 reads TGTGCCAGCAGCACAGGGGACAGGGCCTACGAGCAGTACTTC.

The chain employs TRBV25-1 and TRBJ1-2, with D possibly TRBD1 on 6 matching bases. Trimming cost V 3 bases and J 8 bases, with 19 bases left between them. CDR1 and CDR2 (germline): MGHDK, SYGVNS. The CDR3 sequence is 15 residues long. CDR3 amino acids: CASSDGAWGPEGYTF. The CDR3 nucleotides are TGTGCCAGCAGTGATGGGGCCTGGGGGCCCGAAGGCTACACCTTC.

This clonotype was detected many times. The chain employs TRBV30 and TRBJ1-5; D remains unclear. V gave up 2 bases and J gave up 4 bases, with 12 bases separating them. Germline V lookup: CDR1 GTSNPN, CDR2 SVGIG (reference sequence). The length of the CDR3 is 14 residues. The CDR3 sequence is CAWSFTTSNQPQHF. As DNA, the CDR3 is TGTGCCTGGAGTTTTACAACCTCTAATCAGCCCCAGCATTTT.